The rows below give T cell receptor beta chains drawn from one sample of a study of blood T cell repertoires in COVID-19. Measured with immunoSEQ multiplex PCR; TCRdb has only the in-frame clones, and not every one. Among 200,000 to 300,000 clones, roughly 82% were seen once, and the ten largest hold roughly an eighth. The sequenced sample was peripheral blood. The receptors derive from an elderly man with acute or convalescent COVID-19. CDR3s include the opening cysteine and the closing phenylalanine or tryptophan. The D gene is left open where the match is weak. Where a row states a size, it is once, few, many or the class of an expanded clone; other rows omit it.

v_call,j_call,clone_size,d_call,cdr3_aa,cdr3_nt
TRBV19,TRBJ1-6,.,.,CASSISLSGDGGSPLHF,TGTGCCAGTAGTATAAGTCTTTCGGGGGACGGTGGTTCACCCCTCCACTTT
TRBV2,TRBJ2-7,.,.,CASSEDRDYEQYF,TGTGCCAGCAGTGAAGACAGGGACTACGAGCAGTACTTC
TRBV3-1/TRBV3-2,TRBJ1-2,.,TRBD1,CASSQNDQGAGTF,TGTGCCAGCAGCCAAAATGATCAGGGGGCTGGCACCTTC
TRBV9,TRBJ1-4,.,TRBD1,CASSVSRDGTGVEKLFF,TGTGCCAGCAGCGTAAGCCGTGATGGGACAGGGGTAGAAAAACTGTTTTTT
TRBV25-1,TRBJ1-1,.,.,CASSGLRGTEAFF,TGTGCCAGCAGTGGTTTAAGGGGAACTGAAGCTTTCTTT
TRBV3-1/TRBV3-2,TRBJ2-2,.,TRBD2,CASSQDLPGGTNTGELFF,TGTGCCAGCAGCCAAGATCTTCCCGGGGGGACGAACACCGGGGAGCTGTTTTTT
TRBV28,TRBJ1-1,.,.,CASSLSYTEAFF,TGTGCCAGCAGTTTATCCTACACTGAAGCTTTCTTT
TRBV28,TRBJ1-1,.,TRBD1,CASSSGRTGWAREAFF,TGTGCCAGCAGTTCCGGAAGGACAGGTTGGGCTCGGGAAGCTTTCTTT
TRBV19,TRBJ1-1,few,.,CASSIGQLTEAFF,TGTGCCAGTAGTATTGGGCAGTTAACTGAAGCTTTCTTT
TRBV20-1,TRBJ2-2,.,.,CSVYGELFF,TGCAGTGTTTACGGGGAGCTGTTTTTT
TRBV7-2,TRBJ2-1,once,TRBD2,CASSRRTSGGVPYNEQFF,TGTGCCAGCAGCCGCAGGACTAGCGGGGGGGTTCCCTACAATGAGCAGTTCTTC
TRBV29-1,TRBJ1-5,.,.,CSVARDGGPNQPQHF,TGCAGCGTTGCTCGTGACGGGGGACCCAATCAGCCCCAGCATTTT
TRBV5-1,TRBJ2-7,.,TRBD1,CASSSMGQSYEQYF,TGCGCCAGCAGCTCCATGGGACAGTCCTACGAGCAGTACTTC
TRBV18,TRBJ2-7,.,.,CASSLGAANEQYF,TGTGCCAGCTCACTGGGGGCGGCGAACGAGCAGTACTTC
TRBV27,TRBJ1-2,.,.,CASSLGAGLGGYTF,TGTGCCAGCAGTTTGGGGGCGGGCCTCGGTGGCTACACCTTC